These T cell receptor beta chains were read from a single sample in a study of type 1 regulatory T cells. TCRdb re-derived calls from the reads in MiXCR, one entry per CDR3 protein. The sample lists fewer than 30,000 distinct CDR3 sequences, about two thirds occurring once. These receptors' antigens are unknown. Sequencing was done on a sample of cultured T cells, either the whole culture or a sorted T cell fraction (not recorded which). The receptor source for this set is a human donor in good health. Both conserved end residues are part of each CDR3. The D gene is left open where the match is weak. Clone size appears in some rows only: once, few, many, or a class for an expanded clone.

TRBD1	TRBV4-1	few	TRBJ2-1	TGCGCCAGCAGCCAGGCTCCGGGACAGGGGGGCTACCGAGTGAATGAGCAGTTCTTC	CASSQAPGQGGYRVNEQFF
TRBD1	TRBV27	.	TRBJ1-6	TGTGCCAGCAGTTTTATGGGACAGGGAAATTCACCCCTCCACTTT	CASSFMGQGNSPLHF
.	TRBV6-6	.	TRBJ2-3	TGTGCCAGCGGGGCCCCGAGGGGAGATACGCAGTATTTT	CASGAPRGDTQYF
TRBD2	TRBV20-1	.	TRBJ2-3	TGCAGTGGGGTTAGCGGGGGGACCCACACAGATACGCAGTATTTT	CSGVSGGTHTDTQYF
TRBD1	TRBV6-5	medium-sized	TRBJ1-5	TGTGCCAACATCCGGACGACAGGGTGGGGCAATCAGCCCCAGCATTTT	CANIRTTGWGNQPQHF
.	TRBV5-6	.	TRBJ2-7	TGTGCCAGCAGCTTGCTCGGCGAGCAGTACTTC	CASSLLGEQYF
.	TRBV9	.	TRBJ2-5	TGTGCCAGCAGCGTATCCGGCCGGGTCGAGGAGACCCAGTACTTC	CASSVSGRVEETQYF
.	TRBV12-3/TRBV12-4	once	TRBJ1-4	TGTGCCAGCAGGCCCGAGGGCAGGGGAAGCGAAAAACTGTTTTTT	CASRPEGRGSEKLFF
.	TRBV6-2/TRBV6-3	.	TRBJ1-6	TGTGCCACTACCGACCAGGGTACCTATAATTCACCCCTCCACTTT	CATTDQGTYNSPLHF
.	TRBV29-1	.	TRBJ2-1	TGCAGCGTTCGGGGGGCATGGGGGAATGAGCAGTTCTTC	CSVRGAWGNEQFF
.	TRBV18	few	TRBJ2-6	TGTGCCAGCTCACCTTTCGGAAGAGGCAGGGCCAACGTCCTGACTTTC	CASSPFGRGRANVLTF
.	TRBV20-1	.	TRBJ2-1	TGCAGTGCTGGTGAGGGGGGTGAGCAGTTCTTC	CSAGEGGEQFF
.	TRBV11-1	few	TRBJ2-3	TGTGCCAGCAGCTTTAGCCCGTCACCCACAGATACGCAGTATTTT	CASSFSPSPTDTQYF
TRBD1	TRBV7-2	few	TRBJ1-5	TGTGCCAGCAGCACGAGGGCCTGGGGGACAGGGGGCGGTCAGCCCCAGCATTTT	CASSTRAWGTGGGQPQHF
TRBD1	TRBV7-2	.	TRBJ2-7	TGTGCCAGCAGCTTAGGGGACAGACCTATGGAGCAGTACTTC	CASSLGDRPMEQYF
TRBD1	TRBV5-1	.	TRBJ2-3	TGCGCCAGCAGGGAAACCGGGACAGACACAGATACGCAGTATTTT	CASRETGTDTDTQYF
TRBD1	TRBV4-2	few	TRBJ1-2	TGTGCCAGCAGCCAACCGGACAGGGGGCTTGGCTACACCTTC	CASSQPDRGLGYTF
TRBD1	TRBV29-1	.	TRBJ2-7	TGCAGCTTTATGACCGGGACAGGGGCCTACGAGCAGTACTTC	CSFMTGTGAYEQYF
TRBD1	TRBV2	few	TRBJ2-7	TGTGCCAGCATCGGACAGGGAATTCCCTACGAGCAGTACTTC	CASIGQGIPYEQYF
.	TRBV11-3	.	TRBJ2-2	TGTGCCAGCAGCTTAACGAATACGAACACCGGGGAGCTGTTTTTT	CASSLTNTNTGELFF
.	TRBV9	.	TRBJ2-1	TGTGCCAGCAGCGTAAGGGACAATGAGCAGTTCTTC	CASSVRDNEQFF
.	TRBV12-3/TRBV12-4	.	TRBJ1-2	TGTGCCAGCAGTTTGAGGGAAAACTATGGCTACACCTTC	CASSLRENYGYTF
TRBD1	TRBV6-1	.	TRBJ1-1	TGTGCCAGCAGTGAGTCAGGGCCAGGGGGGCCTGAAGCTTTCTTT	CASSESGPGGPEAFF
.	TRBV7-9	.	TRBJ1-5	TGTGCCAGCAGTGCCGGGGGGGCCGCTCAGCCCCAGCATTTT	CASSAGGAAQPQHF
.	TRBV5-1	.	TRBJ2-5	TGCGCCAGCAGCTTCGGGAGCAGTTACCAAGAGACCCAGTACTTC	CASSFGSSYQETQYF
.	TRBV18	.	TRBJ1-1	TGTGCCAGCTCACCAAGCCAGGGCCTGGCCACTGAAGCTTTCTTT	CASSPSQGLATEAFF
.	TRBV6-6	.	TRBJ2-6	TGTGCCAGCAGTCTCGATTTCGCTGGGGCCAACGTCCTGACTTTC	CASSLDFAGANVLTF
.	TRBV20-1	.	TRBJ2-7	TGCAGTGCTAGGGATGCGATAGGGCGCGACGAGCAGTACTTC	CSARDAIGRDEQYF
TRBD1	TRBV6-6	.	TRBJ1-5	TGTGCCAGCAGTTACCAGCAGGGGGAGGGCAATCAGCCCCAGCATTTT	CASSYQQGEGNQPQHF
.	TRBV12-3/TRBV12-4	.	TRBJ2-2	TGTGCCAGCAGTTTGAGACCCATCGCGGGGGGGGAGCTGTTTTTT	CASSLRPIAGGELFF
TRBD1	TRBV12-3/TRBV12-4	.	TRBJ1-5	TGTGCCAGCAGTTTAAAGGGGACAGGCTGGGGGCCCCAGCATTTT	CASSLKGTGWGPQHF
TRBD1	TRBV7-2	few	TRBJ2-5	TGTGCCAGCAGCCGGACAGGGCAAACTATCGAGACCCAGTACTTC	CASSRTGQTIETQYF
.	TRBV7-2	.	TRBJ2-5	TGTGCCAGCAGCTTAGCGGGGTTGTACCAAGAGACCCAGTACTTC	CASSLAGLYQETQYF
.	TRBV7-3	.	TRBJ2-1	TGTGCCAGCAGCTTAACGCAGGGGTCTTGGGATGAGCAGTTCTTC	CASSLTQGSWDEQFF
TRBD1	TRBV7-8	once	TRBJ1-2	TGTGCCAGCAGCCTACCGGGACAGACCTATGGCTACACCTTC	CASSLPGQTYGYTF
.	TRBV12-5	few	TRBJ1-1	TGTGCTAGTGGTTTGGTAGGGGGCACTGAAGCTTTCTTT	CASGLVGGTEAFF
TRBD2	TRBV7-2	.	TRBJ2-7	TGTGCCAGCAGCCTAACTAGCGGGGGGAGTGGTAGAAACGAGCAGTACTTC	CASSLTSGGSGRNEQYF
TRBD1	TRBV12-3/TRBV12-4	.	TRBJ1-1	TGTGCCAGCAGTTCGACAGGGGGTAGCACTGAAGCTTTCTTT	CASSSTGGSTEAFF
.	TRBV5-1	.	TRBJ1-3	TGCGCCAGCAGCTTGGCTGGGGCGAACGCTGGAAACACCATATATTTT	CASSLAGANAGNTIYF
.	TRBV4-1	.	TRBJ1-2	TGCGCCAGCAGCCAAGAAAGGGACTATGGCTACACCTTC	CASSQERDYGYTF
.	TRBV5-4	.	TRBJ2-6	TGTGCCAGCAGCAGGATCGGCTCTGGGGCCAACGTCCTGACTTTC	CASSRIGSGANVLTF
TRBD1	TRBV14	.	TRBJ2-1	TGTGCCAGCAGCCAAGCACAGGGGAGCAGTGAGCAGTTCTTC	CASSQAQGSSEQFF
TRBD1	TRBV10-3	.	TRBJ2-5	TGTGCCATCAGGAGGGACAGGGCAGAGACCCAGTACTTC	CAIRRDRAETQYF
.	TRBV3-1	.	TRBJ2-7	TGTGCCAGCAGCCAAGGGTTGGTGATATACGAGCAGTACTTC	CASSQGLVIYEQYF
.	TRBV30	.	TRBJ1-2	TGTGCCTGGAGTAGCACATCTTCGGATGGCTACACCTTC	CAWSSTSSDGYTF
.	TRBV2	.	TRBJ2-3	TGTGCCAGCAGTGACAACGGCCTGAGCACAGATACGCAGTATTTT	CASSDNGLSTDTQYF
.	TRBV19	.	TRBJ2-1	TGTGCCAGTAGTATCCTACTGACGGGGGCTTACAATGAGCAGTTCTTC	CASSILLTGAYNEQFF
.	TRBV11-3	.	TRBJ2-3	TGTGCCAGCAGCTTAGGTGTCTACTCGGATATTCAAGGGGATACGCAGTATTTT	CASSLGVYSDIQGDTQYF
.	TRBV2	.	TRBJ1-5	TGTGCCAGCAAACCAGGGAGCAATCAGCCCCAGCATTTT	CASKPGSNQPQHF
TRBD2	TRBV7-9	once	TRBJ2-4	TGTGCCAGCAGCCTCGGAGGACTAGGAAACATTCAGTACTTC	CASSLGGLGNIQYF
TRBD2	TRBV6-5	medium-sized	TRBJ2-7	TGTGCCAGCAGTTACCGACTAGCGGGGGCCATAAGTGTTACCTACGAGCAGTACTTC	CASSYRLAGAISVTYEQYF
.	TRBV7-2	.	TRBJ2-3	TGTGCCAGCAGCTTCGGACTTTGGGGCCGCAGTAGCACAGATACGCAGTATTTT	CASSFGLWGRSSTDTQYF
TRBD1	TRBV9	.	TRBJ2-3	TGTGCCAGCAGCTTACGCGGGACAGGGGCAGATACGCAGTATTTT	CASSLRGTGADTQYF
.	TRBV2	.	TRBJ2-7	TGTGCCAGCACTCCGGTAGTTCTGGGCTACGAGCAGTACTTC	CASTPVVLGYEQYF
.	TRBV5-4	.	TRBJ2-3	TGTGCCAGCAGCTTGGTCCGGGGGCTGGGCACAGATACGCAGTATTTT	CASSLVRGLGTDTQYF
TRBD2	TRBV27	.	TRBJ2-7	TGTGCCAGCAGTCCGCTTCTAGCGGGGGGATCCTCCTACGAGCAGTACTTC	CASSPLLAGGSSYEQYF
.	TRBV5-5	.	TRBJ2-1	TGTGCCAGCAGCTTCCGCTATGGGGGTAGCTACAATGAGCAGTTCTTC	CASSFRYGGSYNEQFF
.	TRBV28	few	TRBJ2-5	TGTGCCAGCAGACCTACAGGGAGGGGAACGGAGACCCAGTACTTC	CASRPTGRGTETQYF